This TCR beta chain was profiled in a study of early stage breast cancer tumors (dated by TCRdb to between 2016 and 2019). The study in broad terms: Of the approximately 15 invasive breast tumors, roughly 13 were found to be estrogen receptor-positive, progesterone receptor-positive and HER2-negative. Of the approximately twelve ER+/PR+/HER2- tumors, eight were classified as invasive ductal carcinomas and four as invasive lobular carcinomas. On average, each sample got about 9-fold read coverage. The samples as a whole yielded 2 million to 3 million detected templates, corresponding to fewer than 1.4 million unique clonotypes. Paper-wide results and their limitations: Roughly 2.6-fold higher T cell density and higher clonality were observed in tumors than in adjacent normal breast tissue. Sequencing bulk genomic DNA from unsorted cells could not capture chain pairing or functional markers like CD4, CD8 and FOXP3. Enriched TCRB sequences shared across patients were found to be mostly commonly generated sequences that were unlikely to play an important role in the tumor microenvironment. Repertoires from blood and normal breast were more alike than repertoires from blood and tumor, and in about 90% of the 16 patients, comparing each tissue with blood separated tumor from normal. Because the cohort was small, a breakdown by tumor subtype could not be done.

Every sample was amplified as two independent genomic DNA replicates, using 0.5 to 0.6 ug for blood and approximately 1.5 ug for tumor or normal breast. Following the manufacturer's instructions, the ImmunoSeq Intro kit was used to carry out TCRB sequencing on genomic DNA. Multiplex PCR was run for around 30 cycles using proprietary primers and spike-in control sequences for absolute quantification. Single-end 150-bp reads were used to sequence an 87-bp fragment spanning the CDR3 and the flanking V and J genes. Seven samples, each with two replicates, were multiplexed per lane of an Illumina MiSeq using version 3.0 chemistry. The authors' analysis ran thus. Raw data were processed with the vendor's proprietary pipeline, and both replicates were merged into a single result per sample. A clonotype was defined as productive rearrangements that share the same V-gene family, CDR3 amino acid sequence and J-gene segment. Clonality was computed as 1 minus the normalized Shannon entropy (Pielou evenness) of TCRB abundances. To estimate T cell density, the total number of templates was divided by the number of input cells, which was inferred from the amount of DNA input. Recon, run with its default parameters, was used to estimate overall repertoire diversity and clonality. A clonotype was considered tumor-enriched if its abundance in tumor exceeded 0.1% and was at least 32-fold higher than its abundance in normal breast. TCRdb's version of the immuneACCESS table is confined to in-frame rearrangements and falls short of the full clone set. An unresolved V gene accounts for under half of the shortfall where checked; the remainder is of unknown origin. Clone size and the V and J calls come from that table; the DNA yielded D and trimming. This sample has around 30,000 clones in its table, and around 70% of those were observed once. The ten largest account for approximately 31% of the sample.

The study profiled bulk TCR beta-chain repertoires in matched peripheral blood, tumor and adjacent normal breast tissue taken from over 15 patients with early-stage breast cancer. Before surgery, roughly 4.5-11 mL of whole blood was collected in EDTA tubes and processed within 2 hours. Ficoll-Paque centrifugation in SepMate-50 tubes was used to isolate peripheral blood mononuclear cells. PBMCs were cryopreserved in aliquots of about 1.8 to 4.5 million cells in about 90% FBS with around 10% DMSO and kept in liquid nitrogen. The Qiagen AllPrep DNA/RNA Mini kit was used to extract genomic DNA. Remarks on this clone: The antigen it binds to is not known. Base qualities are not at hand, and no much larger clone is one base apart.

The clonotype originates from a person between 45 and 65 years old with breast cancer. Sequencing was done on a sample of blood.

The CDR3 is CASSRGLAGDTGELFF. Read as DNA, the sequence is TGCGCCAGCAGCCGCGGACTAGCGGGAGACACCGGGGAGCTGTTTTTT. The chain links TRBV4-3 with TRBJ2-2, and TRBD2 matches 13 of the central bases. Based on the germline V gene, the CDR1 and CDR2 sequences are LGHNA and YSLEER. V and J are trimmed by 4 bases and 3 bases, and the gene matches miss 2 bases of the junction. Taken from cysteine to phenylalanine, the CDR3 has 16 residues. Only the CDR3 portion is preserved as DNA: 48 bases, with reading frame beginning at the first base.